This T cell receptor (beta chain) was profiled in a study of early T cells in non-severe SARS-CoV-2 infection. The germline gives CDR1 SEHNR, CDR2 FQNEAQ (reference sequence). This CDR3 has 16 amino acids. J was trimmed by 0 bases and V by 3 bases; bases with no gene match: 4. Unique molecular identifier tags were affixed to discrete cDNA molecules. Each CDR3 protein is one row after TCRdb ran MiXCR on the 5' RACE reads. The table lists around 26,000 distinct CDR3 sequences, around 4% of them singletons. On this clonotype: As yet, its antigen is unknown. A much larger clonotype is one base distant, so this may be a read error.

Study outcomes and limitations: Private and CD4 specificities were missed by VDJdb matching, which favored anti-spike CD8 responses.

The TCR was taken from an adult who was a healthcare worker with PCR-confirmed SARS-CoV-2 infection or an uninfected control (not recorded which). Sequenced: whole blood. The V call is TRBV7-9, the J call TRBJ2-1; TRBD2 matches 8 bases. Here the CDR3 DNA reads TGTGCCAGCAGCTTGACTAGCGACTACTCCTACAATGAGCAGTTCTTC. Residues: CASSLTSDYSYNEQFF.